The clone carrying this TCR beta chain has just a few counts. MiXCR, run by TCRdb on the 5' RACE reads, gives a single entry per CDR3 protein. Among about 87,000 distinct CDR3 sequences listed, 15% to 20% were seen once. The CDR3 has 15 residues. With 6 bases removed from V and 1 base from J, the gap between germline ends came to 13 bases. CDR1 is MNHEY, CDR2 SMNVEV, per germline (reference sequence). The data stem from a study of spatial heterogeneity in lung cancer. About the research overall: There were consistently more beta-chain sequences detected than alpha-chain sequences. The library had UMIs, and each TCR and UMI pair averaged more than ten raw reads.

Indicated time point: blood at routine non-recurrence follow-up after resection. The input material, whole RNA from tumor, nontumor lung or frozen PBMC, was sequenced unsorted. Specimen: PBMCs, collected at follow-up. This TCR derives from a male donor with early-stage non-small cell lung cancer. This chain links TRBV27 with TRBJ2-1; D may be TRBD2 (6 bases). CDR3 residues: CASREKRASYNEQFF. The CDR3 DNA sequence: TGTGCCAGCAGGGAAAAGCGGGCGTCCTACAATGAGCAGTTCTTC.